This T cell receptor beta chain stems from a study of vaccination effects on CD4 cells after COVID-19. Study findings and constraints: Convalescent patients in the study were few, and early post-infection timepoints were absent.

CDR3 size: 14 residues. The V gene lost 4 bases and the J gene lost 4 bases, with 13 bases spanning the gap. In germline, CDR1 is MDHEN, CDR2 SYDVKM. ViraFEST expansion of antigen-specific CD4+ T cells with viral peptide pools preceded sequencing. Investigators separated out CD4+ T cells once around nine days of culture had passed. Absence of prior SARS-CoV-2 infection characterized the vaccine recipients, who showed negative nucleocapsid antibodies. As to this clone: Antigen unknown.

TCRdb's copy holds only in-frame clones and misses some; the assay was immunoSEQ multiplex PCR. This repertoire shows roughly 60,000 clones, roughly 76% found once; its top ten account for roughly 18%. Source: CD4+ T cells from PBMCs cultured with SARS-CoV-2 spike peptides, taken before COVID-19 vaccination. The TCR sequence derives from a human donor who received a COVID-19 vaccine. The chain has TRBV28 and TRBJ2-5; D remains unclear. CDR3 nucleotides: TGTGCCAGCAGTTCTAACTCTAGGGTAGAGACCCAGTACTTC. Translated: CASSSNSRVETQYF.